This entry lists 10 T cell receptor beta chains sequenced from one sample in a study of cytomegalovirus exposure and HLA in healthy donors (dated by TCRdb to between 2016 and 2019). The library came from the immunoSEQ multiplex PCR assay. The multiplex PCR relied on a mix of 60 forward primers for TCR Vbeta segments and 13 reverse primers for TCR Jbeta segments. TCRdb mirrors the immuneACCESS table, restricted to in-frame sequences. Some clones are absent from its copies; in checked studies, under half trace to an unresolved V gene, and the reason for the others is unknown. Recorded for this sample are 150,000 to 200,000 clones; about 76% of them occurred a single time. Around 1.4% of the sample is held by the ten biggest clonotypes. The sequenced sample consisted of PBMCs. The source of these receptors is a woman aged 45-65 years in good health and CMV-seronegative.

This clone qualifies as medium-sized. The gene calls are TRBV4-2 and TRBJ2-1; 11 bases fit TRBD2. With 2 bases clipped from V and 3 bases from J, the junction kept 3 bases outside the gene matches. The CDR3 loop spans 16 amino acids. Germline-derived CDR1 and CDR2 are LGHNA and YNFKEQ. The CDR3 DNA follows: TGTGCCAGCAGCCAAAAGGGACTAGCGGACTACAATGAGCAGTTCTTC. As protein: CASSQKGLADYNEQFF.

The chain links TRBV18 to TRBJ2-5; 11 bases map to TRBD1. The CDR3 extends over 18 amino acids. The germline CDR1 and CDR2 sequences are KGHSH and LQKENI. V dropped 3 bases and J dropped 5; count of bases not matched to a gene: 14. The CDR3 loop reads CASSPLPGQGGFGETQYF. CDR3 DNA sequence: TGTGCCAGCTCACCCCTTCCGGGACAGGGGGGTTTCGGGGAGACCCAGTACTTC.

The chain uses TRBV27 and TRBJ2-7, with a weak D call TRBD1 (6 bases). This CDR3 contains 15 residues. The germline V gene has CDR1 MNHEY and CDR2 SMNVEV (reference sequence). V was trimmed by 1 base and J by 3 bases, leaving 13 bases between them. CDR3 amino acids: CASSLYPGANYEQYF. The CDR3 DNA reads TGTGCCAGCAGTTTATACCCAGGGGCGAACTACGAGCAGTACTTC.

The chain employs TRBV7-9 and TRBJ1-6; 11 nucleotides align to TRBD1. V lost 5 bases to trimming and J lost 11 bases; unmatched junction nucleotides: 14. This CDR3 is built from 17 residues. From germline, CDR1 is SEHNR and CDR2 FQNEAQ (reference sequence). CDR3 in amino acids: CASSIGTGGLIITPLHF. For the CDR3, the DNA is TGTGCCAGCAGCATCGGGACAGGGGGACTTATCATTACACCCCTCCACTTT.

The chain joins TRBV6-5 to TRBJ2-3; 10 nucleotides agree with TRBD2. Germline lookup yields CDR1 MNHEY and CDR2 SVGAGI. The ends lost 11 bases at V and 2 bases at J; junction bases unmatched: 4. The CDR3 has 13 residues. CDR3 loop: CAVAGGHTDTQYF. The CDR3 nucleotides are TGTGCCGTAGCGGGGGGCCACACAGATACGCAGTATTTT.

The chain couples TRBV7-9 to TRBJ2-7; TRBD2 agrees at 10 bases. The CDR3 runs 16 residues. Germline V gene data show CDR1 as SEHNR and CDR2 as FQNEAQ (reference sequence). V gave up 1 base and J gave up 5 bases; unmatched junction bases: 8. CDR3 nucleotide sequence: TGTGCCAGCAGCTTAGTGCTAGCGGGAGATGGGGACGAGCAGTACTTC. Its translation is CASSLVLAGDGDEQYF. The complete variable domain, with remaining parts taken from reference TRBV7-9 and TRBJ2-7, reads DTGVSQNPRHKITKRGQNVTFRCDPISEHNRLYWYRQTLGQGPEFLTYFQNEAQLEKSRLLSDRFSAERPKGSFSTLEIQRTEQGDSAMYLCASSLVLAGDGDEQYFGPGTRLTVT.

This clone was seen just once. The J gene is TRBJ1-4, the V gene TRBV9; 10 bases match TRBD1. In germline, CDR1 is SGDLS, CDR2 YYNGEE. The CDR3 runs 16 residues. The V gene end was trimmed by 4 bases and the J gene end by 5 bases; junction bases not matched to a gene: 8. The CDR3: CASSPYPGQGNEKLFF. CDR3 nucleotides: TGTGCCAGCAGCCCTTACCCGGGACAGGGGAATGAAAAACTGTTTTTT.

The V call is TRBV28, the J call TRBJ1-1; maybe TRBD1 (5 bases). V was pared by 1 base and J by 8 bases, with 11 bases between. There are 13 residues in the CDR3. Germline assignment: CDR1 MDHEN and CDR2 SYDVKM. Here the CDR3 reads CASSLYNRGEAFF. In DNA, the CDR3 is TGTGCCAGCAGTTTATATAATCGGGGGGAAGCTTTCTTT.

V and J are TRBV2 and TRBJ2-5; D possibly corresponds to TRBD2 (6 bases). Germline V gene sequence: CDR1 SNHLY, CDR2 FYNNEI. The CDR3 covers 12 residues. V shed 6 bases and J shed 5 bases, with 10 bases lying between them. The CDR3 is CASRRRDETQYF. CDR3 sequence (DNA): TGTGCCAGCAGACGGAGGGACGAGACCCAGTACTTC.

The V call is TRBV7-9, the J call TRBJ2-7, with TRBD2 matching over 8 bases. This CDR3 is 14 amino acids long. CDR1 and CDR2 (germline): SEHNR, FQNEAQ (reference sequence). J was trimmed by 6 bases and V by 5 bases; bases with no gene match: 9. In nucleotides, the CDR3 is TGTGCCAGCAGCCTCGCGGGGGGAGGCGGCGAGCAGTACTTC. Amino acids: CASSLAGGGGEQYF.